This T cell receptor (beta chain) comes out of a study of cytomegalovirus exposure and HLA in healthy donors. The PCR employed 60 Vbeta primers together with 13 Jbeta primers. Only in-frame clones appear in the TCRdb table, and some are missing; sequencing was by immunoSEQ multiplex PCR. This sample has roughly 110,000 clones, with around 83% found just once. Germline CDR1 is MDHEN and CDR2 is SYDVKM. Trimming left V 4 bases short and J 2 bases short, with 21 bases between. This CDR3 has 17 residues. Study-wide results and caveats: Some public TCRs appeared in many individuals, while most sequences were rare. Fewer N-insertions (relative to the roughly 660-donor mean) were reportedly seen in an Asian-associated ancestry cluster in a later analysis.

Donors showed nominal health when sampled, although they likely had unrecorded immune exposures. This clone was seen just once. The antigen is unknown. The chain recombines TRBV28 with TRBJ2-7, with a weak D call TRBD1 (6 bases). This receptor was taken from a man aged 25-40 years in good health and CMV-seropositive. Material: PBMCs. CDR3: CASSYPPRQELPYEQYF. The DNA for the CDR3 is TGTGCCAGCAGTTACCCACCCAGACAGGAGTTGCCCTACGAGCAGTACTTC.